This TCR beta chain was recorded in a study of molecular identifiers for immune sequencing clone quantification. As for the study in general: The replicate experiment used RNA from approximately 20,000 or 100,000 naive CD8 cells. This RNA was split into five aliquots, and four of them were sequenced. Whole-study findings and limits: In cases of identical TCR molecules sharing a barcode, highly expanded clone sizes could be underestimated.

This clonotype has a count of ten or more. Its cognate antigen is unknown. CDR1 is SGDLS and CDR2 is YYNGEE in the germline V gene. The ends were cut back, 3 bases at V and 1 base at J, with 8 bases in the middle. This CDR3 region has 14 residues. TCRdb re-analysed the PCR reads in MiXCR, keeping a single row per CDR3 protein. Among 460,000 or so distinct CDR3 sequences listed, about 20% were seen once. The V and J genes are TRBV9 and TRBJ2-1; possible D gene TRBD1, 5 bases. The sample consisted of naive CD8+ T cells from blood, with Jurkat cell RNA spiked in. Subset defined: FACS-sorted CD8+CD4-CCR7+CD45RA+ naive T cells. This clonotype was sampled from a human donor in good health. Some libraries in this study had Jurkat cell RNA spiked in. The CDR3, as DNA: TGTGCCAGCAGCGGGCCAGGGTCCTACAATGAGCAGTTCTTC. This translates into CASSGPGSYNEQFF. The variable domain in full, with the rest retrieved from reference TRBV9 and TRBJ2-1, is DSGVTQTPKHLITATGQRVTLRCSPRSGDLSVYWYQQSLDQGLQFLIQYYNGEERAKGNILERFSAQQFPDLHSELNLSSLELGDSALYFCASSGPGSYNEQFFGPGTRLTVL.